This T cell receptor beta chain was found in a study of shared clonotypes between healthy human individuals. Study information: Each donor's CD4 naive and CD4 memory cells filled three plates apiece, CD8 naive two, and CD8 memory one.

CD45RO negativity and positive selection for CCR7 defined naive CD8 cells, a population that excluded terminally differentiated effector memory CD45RA+ cells. Germline loops: CDR1 MNHEY, CDR2 SMNVEV (reference sequence). V shed 7 bases, J shed 7 bases, and the junction held 16 bases outside the gene matches. The CDR3 is made up of 17 amino acids. Using immunoSEQ multiplex PCR, the repertoire was profiled, and TCRdb retains in-frame clones only, with some absent. The sample gives nearly 2 million clones, less than 95% of which show up once; 1% to 1.5% is in the top ten. The sequence derives from a man aged 18 to 29 in good health. The sample comprised naive CD8+ T cells sorted from blood. J is TRBJ2-3 and V is TRBV27, with 11 bases lining up with TRBD2. CDR3 region: CASTTRGATSGTNTQYF. The CDR3 region has the DNA TGTGCCAGCACGACTCGGGGAGCGACTAGCGGGACAAATACGCAGTATTTT.